This passage covers 28 T cell receptor beta chains from one sample sequenced in a study of blood T cell repertoires in COVID-19. Assay used: immunoSEQ multiplex PCR; TCRdb lists only in-frame clones, some missing. Of roughly 100,000 clones listed, about 91% are singletons. The specimen was peripheral blood. The source of these receptors is a human donor in a cohort sampled during active COVID-19.

J is TRBJ2-2 and V is TRBV5-4; 8 bases align to TRBD2. The CDR3 consists of 18 residues. Trimming removed 3 bases from V and 2 bases from J; junction bases left unmatched: 12. CDR1 is SGHNT and CDR2 is YYREEE in the germline V gene (reference sequence). This CDR3 is CASSSLLAGGANTGELFF. The CDR3 DNA sequence: TGTGCCAGCAGCTCCCTCCTGGCGGGGGGCGCAAACACCGGGGAGCTGTTTTTT. The whole variable domain, remainder taken from reference TRBV5-4 and TRBJ2-2, is ETGVTQSPTHLIKTRGQQVTLRCSSQSGHNTVSWYQQALGQGPQFIFQYYREEENGRGNFPPRFSGLQFPNYSSELNVNALELDDSALYLCASSSLLAGGANTGELFFGEGSRLTVL.

The J gene is TRBJ2-3, the V gene TRBV7-9; TRBD1 aligns across 8 bases. The V gene's germline CDR1 is SEHNR and CDR2 FQNEAQ (reference sequence). Losses at the gene ends were 5 bases for V and 3 bases for J; bases not matched to a gene: 4. The CDR3 has 14 amino acids. CDR3 in amino acids: CASSKDRATDTQYF. For the CDR3, the DNA is TGTGCCAGCAGCAAGGACAGGGCGACAGATACGCAGTATTTT.

The V call is TRBV30, the J call TRBJ2-5, with TRBD1 matching over 10 bases. Germline V gives CDR1 GTSNPN, CDR2 SVGIG (reference sequence). CDR3 size: 13 residues. The ends lost 7 bases at V and 5 bases at J; junction bases unmatched: 7. The CDR3 is CASRDRGWETQYF. The DNA for the CDR3 is TGTGCCTCCCGGGACAGGGGTTGGGAGACCCAGTACTTC.

The chain is built from TRBV4-3 and TRBJ1-6, with D possibly being TRBD1 (5 bases). Trimming removed 1 base from V and 7 bases from J, with 11 bases in between. The CDR3 extends over 15 amino acids. Per germline, CDR1 LGHNA and CDR2 YSLEER. CDR3 sequence: CASSQAGVGNSPLHF. CDR3 nucleotides: TGCGCCAGCAGCCAAGCGGGGGTGGGAAATTCACCCCTCCACTTT.

The chain carries TRBV6-5 and TRBJ1-5; D remains unclear. CDR1 is MNHEY and CDR2 is SVGAGI in the germline V gene. The CDR3 is 13 residues long. V lost 2 bases and J 3 bases, leaving 5 bases between the germline ends. The CDR3 spells CASSYGHNQPQHF. The DNA of the CDR3 is TGTGCCAGCAGTTACGGGCACAATCAGCCCCAGCATTTT.

The rearrangement links TRBV27 to TRBJ2-7; TRBD1 matches 9 bases. After removal of 4 bases from V and 0 bases from J, the junction contained 10 bases not matched to a gene. CDR3 length: 17 amino acids. CDR1 is MNHEY and CDR2 is SMNVEV in the germline V gene (reference sequence). The CDR3 bases are TGTGCCAGCAGTTCAGCCGGGACAGGGACGAGCTCCTACGAGCAGTACTTC. As protein: CASSSAGTGTSSYEQYF.

J is TRBJ1-1 and V is TRBV14, with 11 bases identical to TRBD1. CDR3 length equals 14 residues. Germline V gene lookup returns CDR1 SGHDN and CDR2 FVKESK. J was trimmed by 7 bases and V by 6 bases; bases with no gene match: 7. CDR3 in amino acids: CASRPGTGGFEAFF. In nucleotides, the CDR3 is TGTGCCAGCAGGCCCGGGACAGGGGGATTTGAAGCTTTCTTT.

The chain couples TRBV27 to TRBJ2-5; D remains ambiguous. V gave up 5 bases and J gave up 3 bases, with 13 bases separating them. The germline V gene encodes CDR1 MNHEY and CDR2 SMNVEV (reference sequence). The CDR3 contains 14 residues. CDR3 sequence: CASSLSAEEETQYF. The CDR3 DNA is TGTGCCAGCAGTCTAAGCGCTGAAGAAGAGACCCAGTACTTC.

This sequence joins TRBV12-5 and TRBJ1-1; no definite D call. Germline V CDR1 and CDR2: LGHNT, FRNRAP. There are 17 residues in the CDR3. Trimming shortened V by 2 bases and J by 0 bases, and 16 bases separated the two germline ends. The CDR3, as DNA: TGTGCTAGTGGTTTGTCCCTTCCGCAGATCTTGAACACTGAAGCTTTCTTT. Encoded protein: CASGLSLPQILNTEAFF.

This chain joins TRBV19 and TRBJ1-4; D unclear. The V end was cut by 4 bases, the J end by 7 bases, with 16 bases between. Germline loops: CDR1 LNHDA, CDR2 SQIVND (reference sequence). The CDR3 runs 15 residues. The DNA of the CDR3 is TGTGCCAGTAGTAGCAACCCCATGGGAGGTGAAAAACTGTTTTTT. It encodes CASSSNPMGGEKLFF.

This clone turned up a few times. The chain joins TRBV5-1 to TRBJ2-1; 9 nucleotides line up with TRBD2. Trimming took 1 base from V and 3 from J; bases not matched to a gene: 5. The CDR3 extends over 16 amino acids. The germline V gene encodes CDR1 SGHRS and CDR2 YFSETQ. CDR3: CASSLPTSGIYNEQFF. CDR3 in DNA: TGCGCCAGCAGCTTGCCGACTAGCGGAATCTACAATGAGCAGTTCTTC.

This clone was seen only once. This chain joins TRBV18 and TRBJ2-2; 8 bases are a match to TRBD1. The CDR3 totals 17 residues. Germline loops: CDR1 KGHSH, CDR2 LQKENI. V dropped 6 bases and J dropped 4; count of bases not matched to a gene: 13. This chain's CDR3 is CASSARVQGVATGELFF. CDR3 nucleotides: TGTGCCAGCTCCGCCAGAGTACAGGGGGTCGCCACCGGGGAGCTGTTTTTT.

The rearrangement uses TRBV7-8 and TRBJ2-3; maybe TRBD2 (6 bases). Trimming removed 5 bases at V and 5 bases at J, with 14 bases between. Germline CDR1 is SGHVS and CDR2 is FQNEAQ. The CDR3 length is 14 residues. CDR3 sequence: CASSPPGVRDTQYF. CDR3 in DNA: TGTGCCAGCAGCCCCCCGGGAGTTAGAGATACGCAGTATTTT.

The rearrangement joins TRBV28 to TRBJ1-5; 11 bases map to TRBD1. The CDR3 totals 18 residues. J lost 6 bases, V lost 4 bases, and 14 bases had no gene match. Per germline, CDR1 MDHEN and CDR2 SYDVKM. The CDR3 loop is CASSSWTGGADFSQPQHF. CDR3 nucleotides: TGTGCCAGCAGTTCTTGGACAGGGGGCGCAGATTTCAGTCAGCCCCAGCATTTT. Based on the CDR3 plus reference TRBV28 and TRBJ1-5, the full variable domain is DVKVTQSSRYLVKRTGEKVFLECVQDMDHENMFWYRQDPGLGLRLIYFSYDVKMKEKGDIPEGYSVSREKKERFSLILESASTNQTSMYLCASSSWTGGADFSQPQHFGDGTRLSIL.

The chain has TRBV19 and TRBJ1-1; D not certain. The CDR3 is 13 residues long. Germline V lookup: CDR1 LNHDA, CDR2 SQIVND (reference sequence). V lost 3 bases to trimming and J lost 5 bases, with 10 bases between them. The CDR3 bases are TGTGCCAGTAGTATGGGAGAAGGAACTGAAGCTTTCTTT. Translation gives CASSMGEGTEAFF.

For this clone: Other DNA sequences from this sample encode an identical CDR3 as well. The chain carries TRBV7-2 and TRBJ2-3, with D hard to call. Germline values: CDR1 SGHTA, CDR2 FQGNSA. The V and J ends lost 5 bases and 2 bases respectively, with 8 bases between them. This CDR3 has 13 amino acids. CDR3 nucleotide sequence: TGTGCCAGCAGCCCCCCTTCCACAGATACGCAGTATTTT. Amino acids: CASSPPSTDTQYF.

Turning to this clone: An end of the junction does not agree with germline; a read error may underlie this. The genes are TRBV18 and TRBJ1-2, with 8 bases matching TRBD1. Germline CDR1 KGHSH, CDR2 LQKENI. The CDR3 is made up of 16 amino acids. The CDR3 spells CASSPPSSDRAYGNTF. The CDR3 coding sequence is TGTGCCAGCTCACCACCTTCATCGGACAGGGCATATGGCAACACCTTC.

In nucleotides, the CDR3 is TGTGCCAGCACCGTCAGACGGATACAGGGAGAGGGTCAGCCCCAGCATTTT. It translates to CASTVRRIQGEGQPQHF. The chain employs TRBV2 and TRBJ1-5; D is possibly TRBD1 (6 bases). V was trimmed by 7 bases and J by 6 bases, leaving 25 bases between them. CDR1 and CDR2 (germline): SNHLY, FYNNEI. The CDR3 has 17 amino acids.

CDR3 nucleotides: TGTGCCAGCAGTGAGCGAGGACAGCCGAACACTGAAGCTTTCTTT. This gives the protein CASSERGQPNTEAFF. The chain joins TRBV2 to TRBJ1-1, with a weak D call TRBD1 (6 bases). Germline assignment: CDR1 SNHLY and CDR2 FYNNEI. The CDR3 contains 15 residues. V was pared by 3 bases and J by 1 base, with 12 bases between.

This clone came up once. The genes are TRBV29-1 and TRBJ2-1, with a tentative D call TRBD2 (5 bases). Per germline, CDR1 SQVTM and CDR2 ANQGSEA. The CDR3 is made up of 14 amino acids. The germline V and J ends were trimmed by 4 bases and 0 bases, with 10 bases remaining between them. CDR3: CSVAGGLSYNEQFF. CDR3 in DNA: TGCAGCGTTGCAGGAGGCCTCTCCTACAATGAGCAGTTCTTC.

This rearrangement joins TRBV9 to TRBJ2-1; TRBD1 might be the D (5 bases). Germline CDR1 and CDR2: SGDLS and YYNGEE. The V and J ends lost 1 base and 2 bases respectively, with 7 bases between them. This CDR3 is 14 amino acids long. This CDR3 is CASSVTGTYNEQFF. CDR3 nucleotides: TGTGCCAGCAGCGTAACAGGAACCTACAATGAGCAGTTCTTC.

The chain uses TRBV30 and TRBJ1-1; 8 nucleotides match TRBD1. V shed 3 bases, J shed 10 bases, and the junction held 10 bases outside the gene matches. The germline V gene has CDR1 GTSNPN and CDR2 SVGIG (reference sequence). The CDR3 spans 13 residues. The CDR3 DNA follows: TGTGCCTGGAGCTACCTGCCCGGGACAGGAGCTTTCTTT. This encodes CAWSYLPGTGAFF.

The chain recombines TRBV6-5 with TRBJ1-1, with D possibly being TRBD1 (5 bases). Germline CDR1 MNHEY, CDR2 SVGAGI. The CDR3 is 12 residues long. The germline V and J ends were trimmed by 5 bases and 10 bases, with 14 bases remaining between them. The CDR3: CASSRQREVAFF. The CDR3 nucleotides are TGTGCCAGCAGTAGACAGCGAGAGGTAGCTTTCTTT.

The rearrangement links TRBV7-9 to TRBJ1-2, with 9 bases lining up with TRBD1. Trimming took 6 bases from V and 6 from J; bases not matched to a gene: 8. The CDR3 runs to 14 residues. The germline gives CDR1 SEHNR, CDR2 FQNEAQ (reference sequence). CDR3 sequence: CASRHPGQGHGYTF. The DNA of the CDR3 is TGTGCCAGCAGGCATCCGGGACAGGGCCATGGCTACACCTTC.

The chain uses TRBV7-3 and TRBJ2-3; D remains unclear. V dropped 5 bases and J dropped 5 bases, with 11 bases sitting between them. The CDR3 has 13 amino acids. Germline-derived CDR1 and CDR2 are SGHTA and FQGTGA. CDR3: CASSTYSGDTQYF. The DNA for the CDR3 is TGTGCCAGCAGCACCTACTCAGGAGATACGCAGTATTTT.

The sample holds a few counts of this clone. V usage is TRBV6-6 and J usage is TRBJ2-7; 7 nucleotides agree with TRBD1. This CDR3 has 16 amino acids. Trimming removed 2 bases from V and 3 bases from J; junction bases left unmatched: 10. CDR1 is MNHNY and CDR2 is SVGAGI in the germline V gene (reference sequence). This CDR3 reads CASSYHDRAWNYEQYF. CDR3 DNA sequence: TGTGCCAGCAGTTACCACGACAGGGCTTGGAACTACGAGCAGTACTTC.

The rearrangement joins TRBV6-2 or TRBV6-3 to TRBJ1-2; tentative D call: TRBD1 (5 bases). Germline V gene sequence: CDR1 MNHEY, CDR2 SVGEGT. This CDR3 region has 11 residues. With 4 bases removed from V and 7 bases from J, the gap between germline ends came to 7 bases. The CDR3 reads CASSSRGGYTF. The CDR3 nucleotides are TGTGCCAGCAGTTCAAGGGGTGGCTACACCTTC.

The gene calls are TRBV7-9 and TRBJ1-1; D possibly corresponds to TRBD1 (5 bases). Trimming stripped 7 bases from V and 5 bases from J, with 17 bases between. CDR1 is SEHNR, CDR2 FQNEAQ, per germline (reference sequence). This CDR3 contains 14 residues. DNA for the CDR3: TGTGCCAGCACCTTCGGGGGAGGGCGGACTGAAGCTTTCTTT. Translation: CASTFGGGRTEAFF.